This T cell receptor beta chain is drawn from a study of CXCR3-negative and CXCR3-positive naive CD8 T cells. Overall study findings and caveats: More hydrophobic TRB CDR3s were found in CXCR3-positive naive cells than in CXCR3-negative naive cells. Upon cryopreservation, CXCR3 expression partially decreased, and most assays used fresh PBMCs.

Points on this clonotype: What it binds is unknown.

The method, 5' RACE with UMI labels, was used to prepare the TRB cDNA libraries. TCRdb reprocessed the 5' RACE reads and stores each CDR3 protein as one record, lacking DNA. Its clone listing holds around 140,000 distinct CDR3 sequences. The germline V gene has CDR1 SEHNR and CDR2 FQNEAQ (reference sequence). The CDR3 is made up of 13 amino acids. The clonotype originates from a human donor in good health. Some clones in this sample may be carry-over from other donors' samples. The chain has TRBV7-9 and TRBJ1-3; with no DNA, the TCRdb D assignment of TRBD1 cannot be verified. Sequencing input: naive CXCR3+ CD8+ T cells from blood. The sample's subset: CD45RO-CCR7+CD27+CD95- naive CD8+ T cells expressing CXCR3 (TNR3+). CDR3 sequence reads: CASSLEGGNTIYF. Filled out from reference TRBV7-9 and TRBJ1-3, the complete variable domain reads DTGVSQNPRHKITKRGQNVTFRCDPISEHNRLYWYRQTLGQGPEFLTYFQNEAQLEKSRLLSDRFSAERPKGSFSTLEIQRTEQGDSAMYLCASSLEGGNTIYFGEGSWLTVV.